This T cell receptor (beta chain) was found in a study of T cell repertoires in cytomegalovirus infection. For the study at large: In public TCR beta signatures, there were indications of both CMV infection and matching HLA type. Study observations and caveats: Carriers of CMV and the relevant HLA type were discriminated by public TCR beta frequency. In two of eight donors, the top clonotype was HLA-C-restricted CMV-specific.

TCRdb analysed the reads with MiXCR anew, one entry per CDR3 protein. The data hold about 300,000 distinct CDR3 sequences, with approximately 8.9% observed a single time. This clonotype was seen ten or more times. Its antigen is not known. V was trimmed by 4 bases and J by 5 bases, leaving 11 bases between them. The CDR3 is made up of 13 amino acids. The germline gives CDR1 MDHEN, CDR2 SYDVKM. The sequenced material came from PBMCs. The chain carries TRBV28 and TRBJ2-5; D may be TRBD1 (6 bases). This clonotype was sampled from a human donor in good health (CMV status not recorded). Some clones in this sample may be carry-over from other donors' samples. The DNA for the CDR3 is TGTGCCAGCAGTTCACAGGGAAGGGAGACCCAGTACTTC. Translation: CASSSQGRETQYF.